Each of the 7 T cell receptor beta chains below was sequenced from the same sample in a study of blood T cell repertoires in COVID-19. The data were produced by immunoSEQ multiplex PCR, yet TCRdb's version contains in-frame clones alone and is incomplete. Among 60,000 to 70,000 clones listed, 65% to 85% were seen once. Sequencing input: peripheral blood. These receptors originate from a woman aged 55-70 years with acute or convalescent COVID-19.

The J gene is TRBJ1-5, the V gene TRBV3-1 (or the pseudogene TRBV3-2); no firm D call. Germline assignment: CDR1 LGHDT and CDR2 YNNKEL (reference sequence). This CDR3 contains 16 residues. The V and J ends lost 1 base and 1 base respectively, with 11 bases between them. DNA of the CDR3: TGTGCCAGCAGCCAAGTCCTCCTTCGGAGCAATCAGCCCCAGCATTTT. This sequence encodes CASSQVLLRSNQPQHF.

This rearrangement joins TRBV4-1 to TRBJ1-3, with D perhaps TRBD1 (5 bases). The germline V gene has CDR1 MGHRA and CDR2 YSYEKL. V lost 2 bases to trimming and J lost 0 bases, with 11 bases between them. The CDR3 is 16 residues long. As DNA, the CDR3 is TGCGCCAGCAGCCAACCTGACAGCGCCTCTGGAAACACCATATATTTT. It codes for CASSQPDSASGNTIYF.

This chain connects TRBV6-5 to TRBJ2-1, with 12 positions matching TRBD1. V shed 6 bases, J shed 7 bases, and the junction held 7 bases outside the gene matches. This CDR3 contains 15 residues. The germline CDR1 and CDR2 sequences are MNHEY and SVGAGI. DNA of the CDR3: TGTGCCAGCAGCGCCCCGGGACAGGGGGCAAATGAGCAGTTCTTC. Amino acid sequence: CASSAPGQGANEQFF.

The chain uses TRBV10-3 and TRBJ2-2; D is ambiguous. V lost 7 bases and J 2 bases, leaving 17 bases between the germline ends. The V gene's germline CDR1 is ENHRY and CDR2 SYGVKD. The CDR3 totals 16 residues. The CDR3 DNA follows: TGTGCCATCAAGCCGTGGGCAGGAATCAACACCGGGGAGCTGTTTTTT. Protein product: CAIKPWAGINTGELFF.

This clone was observed a few times. This chain joins TRBV20-1 and TRBJ2-7; D remains ambiguous. This CDR3 contains 12 residues. The germline gives CDR1 DFQATT, CDR2 SNEGSKA (reference sequence). Trimming took off 3 bases at V and 5 bases at J, with 11 bases between the two ends. In nucleotides, the CDR3 is TGCAGTGCTAGTACGGGTCCGAACGAGCAGTACTTC. Its protein is CSASTGPNEQYF.

The V and J genes are TRBV7-2 and TRBJ2-1; D uncertain. This CDR3 spans 13 amino acids. Germline CDR1 SGHTA, CDR2 FQGNSA. Trimming left V 3 bases short and J 6 bases short, with 9 bases between. Here the CDR3 reads CASSFRVPNEQFF. Written as DNA, the CDR3 is TGTGCCAGCAGCTTTAGAGTTCCCAATGAGCAGTTCTTC. The variable domain in full, with the rest retrieved from reference TRBV7-2 and TRBJ2-1, is GAGVSQSPSNKVTEKGKDVELRCDPISGHTALYWYRQSLGQGLEFLIYFQGNSAPDKSGLPSDRFSAERTGGSVSTLTIQRTQQEDSAVYLCASSFRVPNEQFFGPGTRLTVL.

The chain has TRBV2 and TRBJ2-2; 7 positions agree with TRBD1. V gave up 7 bases and J gave up 1 base; unmatched junction bases: 6. From germline, CDR1 is SNHLY and CDR2 FYNNEI. This CDR3 comprises 15 residues. CDR3 bases: TGTGCCAGCAATAAAGGGGGCGGGAACACCGGGGAGCTGTTTTTT. It specifies CASNKGGGNTGELFF.